The 28 T cell receptor beta chains given below trace back to one sample, sequenced in a study of post-analysis software for immune sequencing data (dated by TCRdb to 2014 to 2015). The full study reports these points: Significantly higher frequencies in patients than in controls were found for roughly 5 TRBV segments, including TRBV5-6, TRBV5-1 and TRBV20-1.

Libraries were prepared through PCR. The reads were generated on an Illumina HiSeq 2500. Unique molecular identifiers were incorporated into TCR beta cDNA libraries to reduce PCR and sequencing biases. TCRdb's own reprocessing of the public reads used fastp at Q25 and MiXCR and kept productive beta chains. CDR3 protein sequences are deduplicated, and each keeps its most common genes and DNA. For this sample the table gives hundreds of thousands of distinct CDR3 sequences, of which about 40% were detected only once. 1.7% of the sample is held by the ten biggest clonotypes. The antigens for these receptors are not known. Material for sequencing was blood. All receptors derive from a girl between 5 and 17 years old with multiple sclerosis.

This clonotype occurred a few times. V usage is TRBV10-3 and J usage is TRBJ2-1, with a tentative D call TRBD2 (6 bases). V was trimmed by 8 bases and J by 1 base, leaving 15 bases between them. CDR1 is ENHRY and CDR2 is SYGVKD in the germline V gene. The CDR3 is 15 amino acids. The CDR3 DNA is TGTGCCATCGGAGGGTCAGGTCTATCCTACAATGAGCAGTTCTTC. Translation: CAIGGSGLSYNEQFF.

This clonotype was counted between two and nine times. The genes are TRBV15 and TRBJ2-3; TRBD2 aligns across 8 bases. The CDR3 is 15 amino acids. CDR1 and CDR2 (germline): LNHNV, YYDKDF (reference sequence). V lost 0 bases to trimming and J lost 8 bases; unmatched junction nucleotides: 7. CDR3 protein: CATSRDGGAVRTQYF. In DNA, the CDR3 is TGTGCCACCAGCAGAGACGGGGGGGCAGTCCGTACGCAGTATTTT.

The CDR3 loop is CASSYGTGPTGELFF. CDR3 DNA sequence: TGTGCCAGCAGTTACGGGACAGGGCCTACCGGGGAGCTGTTTTTT. The chain employs TRBV6-6 and TRBJ2-2; 9 bases map to TRBD1. This CDR3 has 15 amino acids. Germline V CDR1 and CDR2: MNHNY, SVGAGI (reference sequence). With 2 bases clipped from V and 5 bases from J, the junction kept 3 bases outside the gene matches.

In its sample, this clonotype was seen a few times. V and J are TRBV5-1 and TRBJ1-6; 11 bases are a match to TRBD1. CDR1 and CDR2 from the germline V gene are SGHRS and YFSETQ. This CDR3 spans 15 amino acids. Trimming at V came to 1 base and at J to 8 bases, leaving 2 bases not matched to a gene. CDR3 protein: CASSLKGQGDSPLHF. In nucleotides, the CDR3 is TGCGCCAGCAGCTTGAAGGGACAGGGGGATTCACCCCTCCACTTT.

The rearrangement joins TRBV5-1 to TRBJ2-1, with TRBD2 identical over 7 bases. V gave up 4 bases and J gave up 4 bases; unmatched junction bases: 11. This CDR3 spans 16 amino acids. Germline assignment: CDR1 SGHRS and CDR2 YFSETQ. The CDR3 bases are TGCGCCAGCAGCCCCGGGCGGCTAGCGGCTTACAATGAGCAGTTCTTC. Encoded protein: CASSPGRLAAYNEQFF.

This chain links TRBV2 with TRBJ2-7; 9 nucleotides align to TRBD2. The germline gives CDR1 SNHLY, CDR2 FYNNEI. CDR3 length equals 15 residues. After removal of 6 bases from V and 3 bases from J, the junction contained 9 bases not matched to a gene. CDR3 nucleotide sequence: TGTGCCAGCAGGGATATGACTAGCGGAGGCTACGAGCAGTACTTC. Its protein is CASRDMTSGGYEQYF.

This clonotype was seen at least ten times. V gene TRBV2 combines with J gene TRBJ2-4; 9 bases fit TRBD2. This CDR3 contains 15 residues. CDR1 SNHLY and CDR2 FYNNEI come from the germline V gene. V lost 6 bases to trimming and J lost 1 base; unmatched junction nucleotides: 4. The CDR3: CASRATSGAKNIQYF. CDR3 DNA sequence: TGTGCCAGCAGAGCTACTAGCGGGGCCAAAAACATTCAGTACTTC.

The chain recombines TRBV5-1 with TRBJ2-4; no clear D. V gave up 4 bases and J gave up 2 bases, with 22 bases separating them. The CDR3 has 18 amino acids. Germline assignment: CDR1 SGHRS and CDR2 YFSETQ. The CDR3 nucleotides are TGCGCCAGCAGCCTTCAAGGTGGCAGACCAAATACCAAAAACATTCAGTACTTC. It yields the protein CASSLQGGRPNTKNIQYF.

This clonotype has only one observation. V is TRBV20-1 and J is TRBJ1-2; tentatively, D is TRBD1 (5 bases). The V and J ends lost 4 bases and 2 bases respectively, with 8 bases between them. The CDR3 runs 12 residues. Germline V gene sequence: CDR1 DFQATT, CDR2 SNEGSKA (reference sequence). CDR3 in amino acids: CSATQVNYGYTF. The CDR3 nucleotides are TGCAGTGCTACACAGGTCAACTATGGCTACACCTTC.

The table lists this clonotype with a few counts. The chain couples TRBV29-1 to TRBJ1-1; D might be TRBD1 (5 bases). Germline values: CDR1 SQVTM, CDR2 ANQGSEA. V was trimmed by 1 base and J by 0 bases, leaving 6 bases between them. The CDR3 totals 13 residues. The CDR3 coding sequence is TGCAGCGTTGAAGGGGGCATGAACACTGAAGCTTTCTTT. It translates to CSVEGGMNTEAFF.

The V gene is TRBV9, the J gene TRBJ1-1; maybe TRBD1 (6 bases). CDR1 and CDR2 from the germline V gene are SGDLS and YYNGEE. The V end lost 0 bases, the J end lost 0 bases, and 9 bases lay between the germline ends. The CDR3 consists of 15 residues. The CDR3 DNA sequence: TGTGCCAGCAGCGTAGCGGACAGCCTGAACACTGAAGCTTTCTTT. It specifies CASSVADSLNTEAFF. Full variable domain (outside the CDR3, taken from reference TRBV9 and TRBJ1-1): DSGVTQTPKHLITATGQRVTLRCSPRSGDLSVYWYQQSLDQGLQFLIQYYNGEERAKGNILERFSAQQFPDLHSELNLSSLELGDSALYFCASSVADSLNTEAFFGQGTRLTVV.

In its sample, this clonotype was seen many times. The chain links TRBV5-1 to TRBJ2-1; perhaps TRBD2 as D (6 bases). V gave up 5 bases and J gave up 9 bases, with 12 bases separating them. The germline V gene encodes CDR1 SGHRS and CDR2 YFSETQ. The CDR3 is 12 residues long. The CDR3 coding sequence is TGCGCCAGCAGGGAGGGGAATGGTGAGCAGTTCTTC. Its protein product is CASREGNGEQFF.

The table lists this clonotype with a few counts. The J gene is TRBJ2-1, the V gene TRBV29-1, with TRBD1 identical over 11 bases. Germline-derived CDR1 and CDR2 are SQVTM and ANQGSEA. Germline trimming cut 7 bases from V and 5 bases from J; bases unmatched to any gene: 7. The CDR3 has 14 amino acids. This CDR3 reads CSGGGQGANNEQFF. The DNA of the CDR3 is TGCAGCGGTGGAGGACAGGGGGCAAACAATGAGCAGTTCTTC.

This clonotype was observed a few times. CDR3 amino acids: CASSFLIRTPETGIGYTF. DNA of the CDR3: TGTGCCAGCAGTTTTCTTATACGGACGCCCGAGACAGGGATCGGCTACACCTTC. This chain links TRBV12-3 or TRBV12-4 with TRBJ1-2; TRBD1 matches at 7 bases. This CDR3 comprises 18 residues. The J segment lost 8 bases and the V segment lost 3 bases, leaving 21 bases of the junction unmatched.

The rearrangement links TRBV20-1 to TRBJ2-4; the match to TRBD1 covers 7 bases. Germline CDR1 DFQATT, CDR2 SNEGSKA (reference sequence). This CDR3 comprises 13 residues. The CDR3, as DNA: TGCAGCTGGACCGGGACAGAGAAAAACATTCAGTACTTC. As protein: CSWTGTEKNIQYF.

The chain has TRBV7-2 and TRBJ2-6, with TRBD1 identical over 8 bases. J was trimmed by 0 bases and V by 1 base; bases with no gene match: 20. In germline, CDR1 is SGHTA, CDR2 FQGNSA. The CDR3 length is 23 residues. As DNA, the CDR3 is TGTGCCAGCAGCTTAGGCTCTTTTCTAGGACAGGGACTTTTTCCCTCTGGGGCCAACGTCCTGACTTTC. It encodes CASSLGSFLGQGLFPSGANVLTF.

The chain recombines TRBV11-2 with TRBJ2-7; a possible D gene is TRBD1 (5 bases). With 1 base removed from V and 0 bases from J, the gap between germline ends came to 13 bases. CDR3 length: 16 amino acids. Germline V gives CDR1 SGHAT, CDR2 FQNNGV. CDR3 region: CASSLVGHPSSYEQYF. CDR3 DNA sequence: TGTGCCAGCAGCTTAGTTGGACACCCGAGCTCCTACGAGCAGTACTTC.

This clonotype was counted many times. The gene calls are TRBV29-1 and TRBJ2-1; 8 bases are a match to TRBD2. The CDR3 length is 14 residues. The V segment lost 6 bases and the J segment 2 bases; nucleotides outside the gene matches: 6. Germline V gene sequence: CDR1 SQVTM, CDR2 ANQGSEA. The CDR3 reads CSVRGRMAYNEQFF. CDR3 DNA sequence: TGCAGCGTACGCGGGAGGATGGCCTACAATGAGCAGTTCTTC.

V usage is TRBV20-1 and J usage is TRBJ2-5, with a tentative D call TRBD1 (6 bases). Germline V lookup: CDR1 DFQATT, CDR2 SNEGSKA (reference sequence). The CDR3 is made up of 14 amino acids. Deletions cut 0 bases from V and 2 bases from J, with 10 bases between. CDR3 in DNA: TGCAGTGCTAGAGAGGACAGCTCACAAGAGACCCAGTACTTC. Its protein is CSAREDSSQETQYF.

This clonotype was detected only a few times. This rearrangement joins TRBV7-6 to TRBJ2-7, with no clear D. CDR3 length: 17 residues. In germline, CDR1 is SGHVS, CDR2 FNYEAQ. V lost 5 bases to trimming and J lost 0 bases, with 20 bases between them. The CDR3: CASSHRKEGSSSYEQYF. CDR3 coding DNA: TGTGCCAGCAGCCACCGTAAAGAAGGTTCATCCTCCTACGAGCAGTACTTC.

This clonotype was recorded a few times. The chain recombines TRBV30 with TRBJ2-5; the match to TRBD2 covers 14 bases. V lost 2 bases to trimming and J lost 2 bases; unmatched junction nucleotides: 10. CDR1 and CDR2 from the germline V gene are GTSNPN and SVGIG (reference sequence). CDR3 length: 18 amino acids. The CDR3 reads CAWSPGTSGSFWQETQYF. The CDR3 nucleotides read TGTGCCTGGAGTCCCGGGACTAGCGGGAGTTTTTGGCAAGAGACCCAGTACTTC.

The chain uses TRBV12-3 or TRBV12-4 and TRBJ2-1; D gene ambiguous. This CDR3 has 13 residues. V lost 6 bases and J 5 bases, leaving 11 bases between the germline ends. CDR3 coding DNA: TGTGCCAGCAGCTCGGACGCTCACAATGAGCAGTTCTTC. It specifies CASSSDAHNEQFF.

V gene TRBV11-2 combines with J gene TRBJ2-7, with D unclear. Looked up from germline, CDR1 is SGHAT and CDR2 is FQNNGV. V lost 4 bases and J 7 bases, leaving 14 bases between the germline ends. The CDR3 totals 13 residues. Written as DNA, the CDR3 is TGTGCCAGCAGCTGGGTCCCCTACAATGAGCAGTACTTC. It specifies CASSWVPYNEQYF.

The CDR3 nucleotides are TGCAGCGTTGAAGTTTGGGGGATGAGCACTGAAGCTTTCTTT. Its protein product is CSVEVWGMSTEAFF. The chain uses TRBV29-1 and TRBJ1-1, with D maybe TRBD1 (5 bases). The ends were cut back, 1 base at V and 4 bases at J, with 13 bases in the middle. The CDR3 runs 14 residues. Looked up from germline, CDR1 is SQVTM and CDR2 is ANQGSEA.

The chain links TRBV9 to TRBJ1-4; D possibly corresponds to TRBD1 (5 bases). Germline V gene data show CDR1 as SGDLS and CDR2 as YYNGEE. Trimming cost V 3 bases and J 6 bases, with 12 bases left between them. CDR3 length equals 14 residues. The CDR3 loop is CASSGGRADEKLFF. The DNA of the CDR3 is TGTGCCAGCAGCGGTGGCAGGGCTGATGAAAAACTGTTTTTT.

The table lists this clonotype with a few counts. The V and J genes are TRBV12-3 or TRBV12-4 and TRBJ2-3; 11 bases fit TRBD2. The CDR3 has 15 amino acids. V trimming: 6 bases; J trimming: 3 bases; junction bases outside the gene matches: 5. The chain's CDR3 is CASRYSGRETDTQYF. CDR3 DNA sequence: TGTGCCAGCAGATATAGCGGGAGGGAGACAGATACGCAGTATTTT.

DNA of the CDR3: TGCGCCAGCAGCCAAGATCAGGGGCTCACAGATACGCAGTATTTT. This codes for CASSQDQGLTDTQYF. This chain uses TRBV4-1 with TRBJ2-3; possible D gene TRBD1, 6 bases. The CDR3 runs to 15 residues. V was cut by 0 bases and J by 2 bases, with 9 bases left in between. Germline values: CDR1 MGHRA, CDR2 YSYEKL.

The J gene is TRBJ2-3, the V gene TRBV20-1, with 9 bases that match TRBD2. The CDR3 sequence is 16 residues long. CDR1 and CDR2 from the germline V gene are DFQATT and SNEGSKA (reference sequence). J was trimmed by 0 bases and V by 1 base; bases with no gene match: 5. CDR3 residues: CSARGLAGLSTDTQYF. DNA of the CDR3: TGCAGTGCTAGAGGGCTAGCGGGGCTTAGCACAGATACGCAGTATTTT.